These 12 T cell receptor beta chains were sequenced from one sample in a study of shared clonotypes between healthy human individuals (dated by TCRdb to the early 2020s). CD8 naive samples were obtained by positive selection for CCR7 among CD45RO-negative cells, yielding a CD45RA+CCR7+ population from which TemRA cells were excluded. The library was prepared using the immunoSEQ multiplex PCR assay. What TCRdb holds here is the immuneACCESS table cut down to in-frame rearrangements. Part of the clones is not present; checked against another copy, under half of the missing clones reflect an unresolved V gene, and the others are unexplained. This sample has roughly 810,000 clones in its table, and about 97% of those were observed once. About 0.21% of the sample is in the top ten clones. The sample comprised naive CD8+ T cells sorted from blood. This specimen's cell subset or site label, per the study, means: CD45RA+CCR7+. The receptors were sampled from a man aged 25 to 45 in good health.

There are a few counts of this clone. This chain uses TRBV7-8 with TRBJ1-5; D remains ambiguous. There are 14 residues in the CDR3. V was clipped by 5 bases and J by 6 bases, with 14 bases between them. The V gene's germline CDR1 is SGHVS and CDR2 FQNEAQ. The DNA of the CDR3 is TGTGCCAGCAGCCCCTCTCGGGAGATTCAGCCCCAGCATTTT. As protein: CASSPSREIQPQHF.

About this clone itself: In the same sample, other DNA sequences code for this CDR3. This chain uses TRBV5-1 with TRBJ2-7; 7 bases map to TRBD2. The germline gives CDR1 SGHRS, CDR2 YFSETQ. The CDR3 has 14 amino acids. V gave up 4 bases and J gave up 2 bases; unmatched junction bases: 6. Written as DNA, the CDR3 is TGCGCCAGCAGCCCCGGACTAGGCGCCTACGAGCAGTACTTC. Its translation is CASSPGLGAYEQYF.

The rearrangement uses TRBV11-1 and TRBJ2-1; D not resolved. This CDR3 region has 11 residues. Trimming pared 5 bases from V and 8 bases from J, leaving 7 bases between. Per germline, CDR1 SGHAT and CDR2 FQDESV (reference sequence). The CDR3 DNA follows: TGTGCCAGCAGCGTAAACGATGAGCAGTTCTTC. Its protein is CASSVNDEQFF.

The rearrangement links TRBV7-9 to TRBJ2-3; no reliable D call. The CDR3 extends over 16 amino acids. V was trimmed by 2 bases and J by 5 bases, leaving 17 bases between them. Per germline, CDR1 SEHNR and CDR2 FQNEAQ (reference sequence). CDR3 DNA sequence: TGTGCCAGCAGCTTATCATCTGGAGTACAGAGAGATACGCAGTATTTT. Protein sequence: CASSLSSGVQRDTQYF.

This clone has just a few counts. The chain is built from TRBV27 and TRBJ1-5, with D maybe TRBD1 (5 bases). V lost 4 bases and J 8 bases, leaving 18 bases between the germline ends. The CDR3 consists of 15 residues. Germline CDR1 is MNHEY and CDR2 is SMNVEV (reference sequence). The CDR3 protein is CASSSAGGAVEPQHF. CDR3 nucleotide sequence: TGTGCCAGCAGTTCGGCCGGAGGGGCAGTGGAGCCCCAGCATTTT.

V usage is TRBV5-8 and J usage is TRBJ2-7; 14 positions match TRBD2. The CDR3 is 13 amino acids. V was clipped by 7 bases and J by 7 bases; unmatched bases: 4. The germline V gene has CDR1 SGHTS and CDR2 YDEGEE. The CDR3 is CASGLAGGREQYF. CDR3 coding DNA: TGTGCCAGCGGACTAGCGGGAGGACGGGAGCAGTACTTC.

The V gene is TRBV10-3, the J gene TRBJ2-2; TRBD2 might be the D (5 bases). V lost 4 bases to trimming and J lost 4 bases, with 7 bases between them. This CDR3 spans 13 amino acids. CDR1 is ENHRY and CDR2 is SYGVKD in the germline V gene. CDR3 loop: CAISGGSTGELFF. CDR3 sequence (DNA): TGTGCCATCAGTGGTGGGAGCACCGGGGAGCTGTTTTTT.

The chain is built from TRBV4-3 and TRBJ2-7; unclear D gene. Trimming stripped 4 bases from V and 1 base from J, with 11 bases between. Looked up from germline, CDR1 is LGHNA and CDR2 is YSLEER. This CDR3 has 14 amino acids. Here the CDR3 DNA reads TGCGCCAGCAGCCCGACGGACGGTTCCTACGAGCAGTACTTC. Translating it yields CASSPTDGSYEQYF.

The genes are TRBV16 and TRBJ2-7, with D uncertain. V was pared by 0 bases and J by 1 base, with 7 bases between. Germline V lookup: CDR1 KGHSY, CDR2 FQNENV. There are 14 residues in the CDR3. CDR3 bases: TGTGCCAGCAGCCAATCAGCCAGATCCTACGAGCAGTACTTC. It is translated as CASSQSARSYEQYF.

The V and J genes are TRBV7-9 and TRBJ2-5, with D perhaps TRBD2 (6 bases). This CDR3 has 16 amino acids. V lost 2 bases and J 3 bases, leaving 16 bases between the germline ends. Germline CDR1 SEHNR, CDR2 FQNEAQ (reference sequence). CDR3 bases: TGTGCCAGCAGCTTATTAGACAGACGGGGGAAAGAGACCCAGTACTTC. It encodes CASSLLDRRGKETQYF.

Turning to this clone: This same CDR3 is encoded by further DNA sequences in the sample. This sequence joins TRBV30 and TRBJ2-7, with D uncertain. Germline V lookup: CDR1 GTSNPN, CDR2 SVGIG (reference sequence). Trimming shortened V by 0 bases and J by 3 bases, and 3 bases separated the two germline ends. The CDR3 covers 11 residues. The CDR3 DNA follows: TGTGCCTGGAGTGTAAGCTACGAGCAGTACTTC. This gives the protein CAWSVSYEQYF.

Written as DNA, the CDR3 is TGTGCCAGCAGCCAAGACTCCGAGAGGTGGAATCAGCCCCAGCATTTT. It is translated as CASSQDSERWNQPQHF. This chain uses TRBV4-2 with TRBJ1-5; D gene uncertain. V was pared by 0 bases and J by 4 bases, with 13 bases between. Germline loops: CDR1 LGHNA, CDR2 YNFKEQ. The CDR3 is 16 amino acids.